Given below is one T cell receptor beta chain in context. Its specificity is unknown. Indicated treatment: approximately nine-day PBMC culture with coronavirus spike peptide pools or control peptides (ViraFEST assay). The CDR3 contains 13 residues. CDR1 and CDR2 (germline): SGHNT, YYREEE (reference sequence). The junction had 1 base not matched to a gene; V was cut back by 2 bases and J by 2 bases. This record belongs to a study of vaccination and CD4 T cells after COVID-19. General observations from the study: Median SARS-CoV-2-reactive clonotype numbers went from about 20 to 38; this increase was not significant. Convalescent patients displayed a median about 85% of reactive clones emerging only post-vaccination.

Sequencing of DNA taken from cultured CD4+ T cells relied on the Oncomine TCR Beta short-read assay. TCRdb reprocessed the PCR reads with MiXCR, giving one entry per CDR3 protein. The table records roughly 17,000 distinct CDR3 sequences, 45% to 70% of them present only once. Sequenced material: CD4+ T cells from blood, cultured in vitro. The origin of this receptor is a human donor who had recovered from COVID-19. This chain joins TRBV5-4 and TRBJ2-7, with TRBD1 identical over 7 bases. The DNA of the CDR3 is TGTGCCAGCAGCTTTCAGGGGGCCTACGAGCAGTACTTC. Translation: CASSFQGAYEQYF.